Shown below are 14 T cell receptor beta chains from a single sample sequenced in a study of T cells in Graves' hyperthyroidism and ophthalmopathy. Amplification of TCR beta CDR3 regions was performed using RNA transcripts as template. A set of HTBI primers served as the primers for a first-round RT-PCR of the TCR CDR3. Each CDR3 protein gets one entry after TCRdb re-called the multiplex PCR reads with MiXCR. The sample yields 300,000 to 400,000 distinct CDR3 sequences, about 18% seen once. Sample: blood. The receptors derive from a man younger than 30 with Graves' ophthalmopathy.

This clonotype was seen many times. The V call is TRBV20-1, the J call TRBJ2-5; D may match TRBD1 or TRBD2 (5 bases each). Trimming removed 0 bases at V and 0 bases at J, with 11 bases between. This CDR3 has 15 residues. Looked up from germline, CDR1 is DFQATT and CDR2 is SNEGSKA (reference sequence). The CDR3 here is CSARDLRDDQETQYF. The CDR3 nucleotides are TGCAGTGCTAGAGATCTCCGGGACGACCAAGAGACCCAGTACTTC.

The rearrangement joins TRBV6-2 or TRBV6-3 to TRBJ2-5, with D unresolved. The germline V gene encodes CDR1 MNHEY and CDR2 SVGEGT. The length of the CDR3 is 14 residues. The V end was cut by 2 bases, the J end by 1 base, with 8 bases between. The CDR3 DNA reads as TGTGCCAGCAGTTACGAACCCCTCCAAGAGACCCAGTACTTC. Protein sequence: CASSYEPLQETQYF.

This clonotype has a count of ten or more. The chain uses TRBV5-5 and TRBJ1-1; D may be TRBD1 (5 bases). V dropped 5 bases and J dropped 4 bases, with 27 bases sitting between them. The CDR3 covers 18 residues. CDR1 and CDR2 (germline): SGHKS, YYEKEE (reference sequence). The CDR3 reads CASSFGIGTSPRATEAFF. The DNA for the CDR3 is TGTGCCAGCAGTTTTGGAATCGGGACTTCTCCGCGGGCCACTGAAGCTTTCTTT.

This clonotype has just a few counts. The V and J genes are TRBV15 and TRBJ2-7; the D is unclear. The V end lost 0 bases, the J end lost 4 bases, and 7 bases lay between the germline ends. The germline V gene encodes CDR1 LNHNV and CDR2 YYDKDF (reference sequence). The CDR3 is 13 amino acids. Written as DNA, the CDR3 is TGTGCCACCAGCAGAGATGTTGTTTACGAGCAGTACTTC. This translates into CATSRDVVYEQYF.

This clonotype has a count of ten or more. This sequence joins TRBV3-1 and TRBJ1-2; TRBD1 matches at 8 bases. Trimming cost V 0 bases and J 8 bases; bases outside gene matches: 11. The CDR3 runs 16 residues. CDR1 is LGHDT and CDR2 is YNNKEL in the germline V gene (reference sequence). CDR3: CASSQEMTGATEGYTF. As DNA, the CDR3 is TGTGCCAGCAGCCAAGAAATGACAGGGGCTACGGAAGGCTACACCTTC.

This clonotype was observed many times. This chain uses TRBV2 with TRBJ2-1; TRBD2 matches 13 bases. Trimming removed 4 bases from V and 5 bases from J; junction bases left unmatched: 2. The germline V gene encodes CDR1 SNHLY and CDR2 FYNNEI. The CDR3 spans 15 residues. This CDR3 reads CASSGTSGGDNEQFF. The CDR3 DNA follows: TGTGCCAGCAGTGGGACTAGCGGGGGAGACAATGAGCAGTTCTTC.

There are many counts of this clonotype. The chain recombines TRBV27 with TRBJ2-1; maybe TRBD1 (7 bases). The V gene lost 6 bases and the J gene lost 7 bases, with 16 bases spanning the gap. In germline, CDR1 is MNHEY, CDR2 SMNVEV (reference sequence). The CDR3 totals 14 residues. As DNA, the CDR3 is TGTGCCAGCAGCCTCGACAGGGCGGGGAATGAGCAGTTCTTC. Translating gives CASSLDRAGNEQFF.

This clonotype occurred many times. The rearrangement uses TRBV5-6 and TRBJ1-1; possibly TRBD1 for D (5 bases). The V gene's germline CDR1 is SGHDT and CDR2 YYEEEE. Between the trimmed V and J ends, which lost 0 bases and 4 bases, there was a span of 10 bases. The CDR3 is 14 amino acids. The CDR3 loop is CASSLEQGITEAFF. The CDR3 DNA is TGTGCCAGCAGCTTGGAGCAGGGTATCACTGAAGCTTTCTTT. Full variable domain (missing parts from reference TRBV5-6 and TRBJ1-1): DAGVTQSPTHLIKTRGQQVTLRCSPKSGHDTVSWYQQALGQGPQFIFQYYEEEERQRGNFPDRFSGHQFPNYSSELNVNALLLGDSALYLCASSLEQGITEAFFGQGTRLTVV.

The CDR3 bases are TGTGCCAGCAGCCAAGACCCAGCGGGGAGGGCCTACGAGCAGTACTTC. As protein: CASSQDPAGRAYEQYF. The rearrangement links TRBV3-1 to TRBJ2-7, with TRBD2 matching over 7 bases. Germline CDR1 is LGHDT and CDR2 is YNNKEL (reference sequence). The junction had 7 bases not matched to a gene; V was cut back by 0 bases and J by 2 bases. The CDR3 has 16 residues.

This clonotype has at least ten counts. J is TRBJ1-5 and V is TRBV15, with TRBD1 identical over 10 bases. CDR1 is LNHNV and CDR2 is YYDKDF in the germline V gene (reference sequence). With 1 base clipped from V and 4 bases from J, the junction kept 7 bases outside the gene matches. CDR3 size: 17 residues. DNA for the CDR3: TGTGCCACCAGCAGAGTCGGACAGGGGGGTCGAAATCAGCCCCAGCATTTT. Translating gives CATSRVGQGGRNQPQHF.

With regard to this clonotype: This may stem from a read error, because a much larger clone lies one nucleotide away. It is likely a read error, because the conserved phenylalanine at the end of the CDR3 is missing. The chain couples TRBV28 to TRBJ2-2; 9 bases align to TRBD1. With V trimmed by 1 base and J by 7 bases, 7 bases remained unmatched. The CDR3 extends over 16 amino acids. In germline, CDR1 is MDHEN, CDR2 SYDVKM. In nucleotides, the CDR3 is TGTGCCAGCAGTTTATCGGGACAGGGTTCCCACGGGGAGCTGTTTCTT. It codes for CASSLSGQGSHGELFL.

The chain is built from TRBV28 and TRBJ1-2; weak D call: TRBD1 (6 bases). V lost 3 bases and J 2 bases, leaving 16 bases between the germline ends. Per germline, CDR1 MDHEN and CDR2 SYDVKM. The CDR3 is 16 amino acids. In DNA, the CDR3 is TGTGCCAGCAGTTTGGATGGGCAGGGACAAAACTATGGCTACACCTTC. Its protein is CASSLDGQGQNYGYTF.

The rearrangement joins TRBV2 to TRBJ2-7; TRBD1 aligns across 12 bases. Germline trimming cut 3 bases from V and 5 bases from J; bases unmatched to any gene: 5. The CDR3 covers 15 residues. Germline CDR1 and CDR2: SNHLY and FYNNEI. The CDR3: CASSDGTGGRDEQYF. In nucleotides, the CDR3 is TGTGCCAGCAGTGACGGGACAGGGGGCCGAGACGAGCAGTACTTC.

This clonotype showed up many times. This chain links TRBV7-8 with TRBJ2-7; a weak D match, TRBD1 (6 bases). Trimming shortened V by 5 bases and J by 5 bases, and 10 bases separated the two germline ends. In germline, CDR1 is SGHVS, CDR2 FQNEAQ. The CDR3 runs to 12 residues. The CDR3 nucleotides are TGTGCCAGCAGCGAATACAGGGACGAGCAGTACTTC. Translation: CASSEYRDEQYF.